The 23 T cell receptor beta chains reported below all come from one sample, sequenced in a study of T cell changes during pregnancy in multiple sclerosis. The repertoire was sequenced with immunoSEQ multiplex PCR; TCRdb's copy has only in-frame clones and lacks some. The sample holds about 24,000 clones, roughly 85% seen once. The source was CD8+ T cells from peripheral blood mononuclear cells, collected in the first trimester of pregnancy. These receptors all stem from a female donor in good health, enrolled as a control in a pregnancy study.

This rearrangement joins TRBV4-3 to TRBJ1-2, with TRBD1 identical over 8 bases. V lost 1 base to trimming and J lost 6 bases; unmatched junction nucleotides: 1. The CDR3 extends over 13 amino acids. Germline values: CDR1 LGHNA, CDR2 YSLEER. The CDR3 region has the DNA TGCGCCAGCAGCCAAGTGACAGGGGATGGCTACACCTTC. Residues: CASSQVTGDGYTF.

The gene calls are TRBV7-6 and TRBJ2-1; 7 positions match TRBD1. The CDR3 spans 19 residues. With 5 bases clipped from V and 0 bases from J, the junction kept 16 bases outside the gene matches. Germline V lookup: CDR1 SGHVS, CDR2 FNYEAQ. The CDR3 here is CASSPWDSETISSYNEQFF. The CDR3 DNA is TGTGCCAGCAGCCCCTGGGACAGTGAAACCATTAGCTCCTACAATGAGCAGTTCTTC.

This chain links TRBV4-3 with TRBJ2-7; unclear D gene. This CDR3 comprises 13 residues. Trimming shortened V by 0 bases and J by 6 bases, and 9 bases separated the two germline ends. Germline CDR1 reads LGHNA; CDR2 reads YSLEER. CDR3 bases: TGCGCCAGCAGCCAAGATATTAGCCGCGAGCAGTACTTC. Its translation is CASSQDISREQYF.

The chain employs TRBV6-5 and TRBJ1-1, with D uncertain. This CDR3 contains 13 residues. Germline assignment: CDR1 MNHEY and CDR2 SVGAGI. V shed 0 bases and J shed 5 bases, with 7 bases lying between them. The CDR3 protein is CASSYSGETEAFF. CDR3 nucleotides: TGTGCCAGCAGTTACTCGGGAGAGACTGAAGCTTTCTTT.

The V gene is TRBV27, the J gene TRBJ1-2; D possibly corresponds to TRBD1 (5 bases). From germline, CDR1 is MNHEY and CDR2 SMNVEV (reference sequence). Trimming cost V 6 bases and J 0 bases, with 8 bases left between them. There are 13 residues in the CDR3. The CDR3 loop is CASSDSSNYGYTF. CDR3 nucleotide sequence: TGTGCCAGCAGCGACAGCTCTAACTATGGCTACACCTTC.

CDR3 sequence: CASSQVLAGGQETQYF. The CDR3 DNA sequence: TGTGCCAGCAGCCAGGTCCTAGCGGGGGGCCAAGAGACCCAGTACTTC. The chain joins TRBV7-9 to TRBJ2-5; 11 nucleotides line up with TRBD2. Germline assignment: CDR1 SEHNR and CDR2 FQNEAQ (reference sequence). The CDR3 is made up of 16 amino acids. The ends lost 5 bases at V and 1 base at J; junction bases unmatched: 6.

CDR3 DNA sequence: TGCGCCAGCAGCCAAGGCGACAGGGGGACCTACGAGCAGTACTTC. This sequence encodes CASSQGDRGTYEQYF. This chain joins TRBV4-1 and TRBJ2-7; 9 nucleotides line up with TRBD1. The trim removed 1 base at V and 2 bases at J, leaving 3 bases unmatched. The length of the CDR3 is 15 residues. CDR1 and CDR2 from the germline V gene are MGHRA and YSYEKL.

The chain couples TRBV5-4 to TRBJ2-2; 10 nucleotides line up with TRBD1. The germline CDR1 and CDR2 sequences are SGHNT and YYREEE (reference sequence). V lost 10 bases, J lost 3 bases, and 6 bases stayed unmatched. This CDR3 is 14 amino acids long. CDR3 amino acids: CAVDRGQYTGELFF. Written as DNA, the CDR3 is TGTGCCGTAGACAGGGGGCAATACACCGGGGAGCTGTTTTTT.

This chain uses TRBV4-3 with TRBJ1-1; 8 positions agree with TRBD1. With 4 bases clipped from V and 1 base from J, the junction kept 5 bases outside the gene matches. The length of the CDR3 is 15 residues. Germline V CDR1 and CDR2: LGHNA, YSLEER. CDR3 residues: CASSLGTGGNTEAFF. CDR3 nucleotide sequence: TGCGCCAGCAGCCTCGGGACAGGCGGGAACACTGAAGCTTTCTTT.

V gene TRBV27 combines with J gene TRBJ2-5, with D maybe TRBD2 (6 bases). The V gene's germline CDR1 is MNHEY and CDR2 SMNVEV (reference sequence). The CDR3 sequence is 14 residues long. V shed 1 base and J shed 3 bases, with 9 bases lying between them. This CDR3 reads CASSLFGGEETQYF. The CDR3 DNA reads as TGTGCCAGCAGTTTATTTGGCGGGGAAGAGACCCAGTACTTC.

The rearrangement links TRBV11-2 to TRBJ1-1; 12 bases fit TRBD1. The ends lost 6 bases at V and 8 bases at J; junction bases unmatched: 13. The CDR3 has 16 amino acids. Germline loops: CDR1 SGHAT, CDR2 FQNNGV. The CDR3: CASSRVTGTGGTEAFF. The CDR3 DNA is TGTGCCAGCAGTCGAGTAACCGGGACAGGGGGCACCGAAGCTTTCTTT. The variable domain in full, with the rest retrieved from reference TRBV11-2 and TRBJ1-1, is EAGVAQSPRYKIIEKRQSVAFWCNPISGHATLYWYQQILGQGPKLLIQFQNNGVVDDSQLPKDRFSAERLKGVDSTLKIQPAKLEDSAVYLCASSRVTGTGGTEAFFGQGTRLTVV.

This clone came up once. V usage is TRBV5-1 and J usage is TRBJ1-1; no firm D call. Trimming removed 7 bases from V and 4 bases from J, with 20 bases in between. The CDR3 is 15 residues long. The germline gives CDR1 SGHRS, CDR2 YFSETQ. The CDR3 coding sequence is TGCGCCAGCTGCTGGGGTGCAGGACTTGCCACTGAAGCTTTCTTT. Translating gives CASCWGAGLATEAFF.

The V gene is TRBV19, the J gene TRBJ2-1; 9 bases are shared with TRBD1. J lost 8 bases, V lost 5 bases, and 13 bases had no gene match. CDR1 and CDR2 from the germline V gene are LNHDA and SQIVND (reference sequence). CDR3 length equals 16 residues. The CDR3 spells CASSDPIGDRDHEQFF. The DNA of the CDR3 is TGTGCCAGTAGTGACCCGATCGGGGACAGGGACCATGAGCAGTTCTTC.

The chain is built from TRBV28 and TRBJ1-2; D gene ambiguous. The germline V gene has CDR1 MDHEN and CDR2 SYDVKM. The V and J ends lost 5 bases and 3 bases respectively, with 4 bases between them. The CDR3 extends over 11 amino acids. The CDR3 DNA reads TGTGCCAGCAGTCCGGACTATGGCTACACCTTC. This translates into CASSPDYGYTF.

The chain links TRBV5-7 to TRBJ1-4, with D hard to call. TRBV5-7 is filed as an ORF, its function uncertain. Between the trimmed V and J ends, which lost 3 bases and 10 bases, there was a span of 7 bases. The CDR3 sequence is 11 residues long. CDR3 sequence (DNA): TGTGCCAGCAGCTGGCTGGTAAAACTGTTTTTT. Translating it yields CASSWLVKLFF.

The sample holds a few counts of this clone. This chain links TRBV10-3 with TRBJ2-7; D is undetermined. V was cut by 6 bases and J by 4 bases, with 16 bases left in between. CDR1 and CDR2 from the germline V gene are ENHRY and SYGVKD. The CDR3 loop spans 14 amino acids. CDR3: CAIRLEPTAYEQYF. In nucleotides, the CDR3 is TGTGCCATCAGGCTGGAACCCACAGCTTACGAGCAGTACTTC.

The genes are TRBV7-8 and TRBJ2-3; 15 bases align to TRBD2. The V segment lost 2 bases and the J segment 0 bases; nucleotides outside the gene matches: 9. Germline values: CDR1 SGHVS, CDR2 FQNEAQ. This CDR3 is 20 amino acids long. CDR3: CASSLLSWTSGGASTDTQYF. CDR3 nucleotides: TGTGCCAGCAGCTTATTGTCATGGACTAGCGGGGGGGCTAGCACAGATACGCAGTATTTT.

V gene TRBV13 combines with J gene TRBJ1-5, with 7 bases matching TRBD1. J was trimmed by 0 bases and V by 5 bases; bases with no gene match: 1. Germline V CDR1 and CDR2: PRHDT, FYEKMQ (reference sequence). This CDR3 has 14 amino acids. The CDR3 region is CASSGQDSNQPQHF. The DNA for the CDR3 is TGTGCCAGCAGCGGACAGGATAGCAATCAGCCCCAGCATTTT.

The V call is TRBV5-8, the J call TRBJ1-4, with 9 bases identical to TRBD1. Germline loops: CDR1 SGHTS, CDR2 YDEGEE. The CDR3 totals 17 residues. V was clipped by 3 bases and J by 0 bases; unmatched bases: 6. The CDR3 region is CASSSGTGTPTNEKLFF. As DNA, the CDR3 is TGTGCCAGCAGCTCCGGGACAGGGACCCCAACTAATGAAAAACTGTTTTTT.

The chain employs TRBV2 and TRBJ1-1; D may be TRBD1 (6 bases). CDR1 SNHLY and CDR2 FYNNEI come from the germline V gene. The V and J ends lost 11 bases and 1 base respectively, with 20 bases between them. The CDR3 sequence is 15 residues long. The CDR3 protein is CALLGSGQQNTEAFF. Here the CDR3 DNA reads TGTGCCTTGCTAGGGAGTGGACAGCAGAACACTGAAGCTTTCTTT.

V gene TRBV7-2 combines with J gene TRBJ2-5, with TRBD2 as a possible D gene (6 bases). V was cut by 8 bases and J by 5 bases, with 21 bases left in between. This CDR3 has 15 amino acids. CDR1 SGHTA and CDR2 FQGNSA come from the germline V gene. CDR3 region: CASRPGRGGIETQYF. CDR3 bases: TGTGCCAGCCGCCCTGGGCGGGGAGGTATCGAGACCCAGTACTTC.

CDR3 in DNA: TGTGCCAGCAGCCTTCCAGGGGGCAGAAGGGAGAATTCACCCCTCCACTTT. Protein: CASSLPGGRRENSPLHF. This chain uses TRBV9 with TRBJ1-6; the match to TRBD1 covers 8 bases. The V and J ends lost 4 bases and 7 bases, in that order; junction bases with no gene match: 13. Germline V gene data show CDR1 as SGDLS and CDR2 as YYNGEE. This CDR3 region has 17 residues.

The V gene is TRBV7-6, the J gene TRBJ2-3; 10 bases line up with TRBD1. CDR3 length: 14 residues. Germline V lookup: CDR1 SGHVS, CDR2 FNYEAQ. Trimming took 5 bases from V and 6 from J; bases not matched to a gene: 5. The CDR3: CASSRDRGRDTQYF. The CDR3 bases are TGTGCCAGCAGCCGGGACAGGGGAAGGGATACGCAGTATTTT.